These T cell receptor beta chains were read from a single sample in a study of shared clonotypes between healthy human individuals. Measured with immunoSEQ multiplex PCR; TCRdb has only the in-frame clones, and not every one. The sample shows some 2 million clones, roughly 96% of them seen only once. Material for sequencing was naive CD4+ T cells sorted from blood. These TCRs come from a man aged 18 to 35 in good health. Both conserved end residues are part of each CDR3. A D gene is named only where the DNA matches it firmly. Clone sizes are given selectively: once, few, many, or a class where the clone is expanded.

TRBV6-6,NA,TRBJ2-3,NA,TGTGCCAGCAGCAGGGGGGGGTACGGGAACACAGATACGCAGTATTTT,CASSRGGYGNTDTQYF
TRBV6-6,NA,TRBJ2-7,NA,TGTGCCAGCAGTTACGGGACTCTATCCTACGAGCAGTACTTC,CASSYGTLSYEQYF
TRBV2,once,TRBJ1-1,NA,TGTGCCAGTCCTTCAACACTGAACACTGAAGCTTTCTTT,CASPSTLNTEAFF
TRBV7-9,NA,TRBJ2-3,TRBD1,TGTGCCAGCAGTTATAAGGGACAGGGGTTGAGCGTTTTAGATACGCAGTATTTT,CASSYKGQGLSVLDTQYF
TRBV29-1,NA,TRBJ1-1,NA,TGCAGCGTCGTGGCCGTAAACACTGAAGCTTTCTTT,CSVVAVNTEAFF
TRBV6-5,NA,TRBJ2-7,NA,TGTGCCAGCAGTTACGCGGCTTCTAGCCAGTACGAGCAGTACTTC,CASSYAASSQYEQYF
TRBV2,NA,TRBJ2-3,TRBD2,TGTGCCACCGGGAGGGGTCTTAGCACAGATACGCAGTATTTT,CATGRGLSTDTQYF
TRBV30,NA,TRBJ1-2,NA,TGTGCCTGGAGTGTCCAGGGTGGCTACACCTTC,CAWSVQGGYTF
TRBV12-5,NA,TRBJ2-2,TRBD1,TGTGCTAGTGGGACAGGGACAAGCGCCGGGGAGCTGTTTTTT,CASGTGTSAGELFF
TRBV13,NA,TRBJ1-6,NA,TGTGCCAGCAGCTTATCGGTGTCCTTAGGTTCACCCCTCCACTTT,CASSLSVSLGSPLHF
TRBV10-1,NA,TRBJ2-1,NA,TGCGCCACCCAGGGGAACAATGAGCAGTTCTTC,CATQGNNEQFF
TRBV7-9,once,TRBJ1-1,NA,TGTGCCAGCACTCTGTGGGGAAACACTGAAGCTTTCTTT,CASTLWGNTEAFF
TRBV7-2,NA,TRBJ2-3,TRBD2,TGTGCCAGCAGCACGGGACTAGCGGGAATCCAGACAGATACGCAGTATTTT,CASSTGLAGIQTDTQYF
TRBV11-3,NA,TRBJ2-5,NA,TGTGCCAGCAGCTTATCCACACAAGAGACCCAGTACTTC,CASSLSTQETQYF
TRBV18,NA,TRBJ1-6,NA,TGTGCCAGCTCATCCTCTAGACAGCCCTCACCCCTCCACTTT,CASSSSRQPSPLHF
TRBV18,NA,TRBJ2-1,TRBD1,TGTGCCAGCTCACGACTTCGGACAGGGGCAGATGAGCAGTTCTTC,CASSRLRTGADEQFF
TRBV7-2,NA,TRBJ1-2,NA,TGTGCCAGCAGTCGAGGACCGACGGAAGGCTACACCTTC,CASSRGPTEGYTF
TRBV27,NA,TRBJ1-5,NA,TGTGCCAGCAGTTTGGCAGGCCCAAATCAGCCCCAGCATTTT,CASSLAGPNQPQHF
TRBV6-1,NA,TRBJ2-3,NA,TGTGCCAGCAGTGAAGAGATGGGGCATACGCAGTATTTT,CASSEEMGHTQYF
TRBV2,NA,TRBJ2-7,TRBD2,TGTGCCAGCAGTGATGGTTTGGGACTAGCGGGCCTCTCCTACGAGCAGTACTTC,CASSDGLGLAGLSYEQYF
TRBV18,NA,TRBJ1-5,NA,TGTGCCAGCTCACCACTTCGGGGTAGCAATCAGCCCCAGCATTTT,CASSPLRGSNQPQHF
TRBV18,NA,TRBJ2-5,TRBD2,TGTGCCAGCTCACCACTGGGGAGCGGGAACCAAGAGACCCAGTACTTC,CASSPLGSGNQETQYF
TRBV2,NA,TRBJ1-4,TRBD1,TGTGCCAGCTTGGGACAGGGGACTAATGAAAAACTGTTTTTT,CASLGQGTNEKLFF
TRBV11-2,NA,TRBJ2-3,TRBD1,TGTGCCAGCAGCCGCAGCAGGGGGAAGACAGATACGCAGTATTTT,CASSRSRGKTDTQYF
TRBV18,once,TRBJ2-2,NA,TGTGCCAGCTCACCACGTCTTCAGGGCGCGAACACCGGGGAGCTGTTTTTT,CASSPRLQGANTGELFF
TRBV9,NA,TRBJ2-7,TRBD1,TGTGCCAGCAGCGAGGGGGCCTTCTCCTACGAGCAGTACTTC,CASSEGAFSYEQYF
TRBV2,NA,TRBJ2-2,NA,TGTGCCAGCAGTCGTCAAAACACCGGGGAGCTGTTTTTT,CASSRQNTGELFF
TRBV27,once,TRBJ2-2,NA,TGTGCCAGCAGCTCTATAGGCGGGACCGGGGAGCTGTTTTTT,CASSSIGGTGELFF
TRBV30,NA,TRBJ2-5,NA,TGTGCCTGGAGGATTCAGGGGCAAGAGACCCAGTACTTC,CAWRIQGQETQYF
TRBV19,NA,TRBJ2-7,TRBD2,TGTGCCAGTACCGGTAGCGGGAGCTCCTACGAGCAGTACTTC,CASTGSGSSYEQYF
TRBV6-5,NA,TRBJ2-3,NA,TGTGCCAGCAGTCCCTTGGCGGGGTTCACAGATACGCAGTATTTT,CASSPLAGFTDTQYF
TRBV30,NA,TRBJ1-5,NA,TGTGCCTGGGGCCCCCGGGGCAATCAGCCCCAGCATTTT,CAWGPRGNQPQHF
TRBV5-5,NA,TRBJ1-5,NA,TGTGCCAGTAAACCGGCTCAGCCCCAGCATTTT,CASKPAQPQHF
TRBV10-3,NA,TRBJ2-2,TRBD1,TGTGCCATCAGTCGGACAGGGGAGAGCGGGGAGCTGTTTTTT,CAISRTGESGELFF
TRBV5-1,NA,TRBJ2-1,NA,TGCGCCAGCAGCGCGGACAGAGATGAGCAGTTCTTC,CASSADRDEQFF
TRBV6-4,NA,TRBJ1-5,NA,TGTGCCAGCAGTGACCAGGACAGACCTCAGTGTCAGCCCCAGCATTTT,CASSDQDRPQCQPQHF
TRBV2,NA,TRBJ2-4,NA,TGTGCCAGCAGTGGCCAAAACATTCAGTACTTC,CASSGQNIQYF
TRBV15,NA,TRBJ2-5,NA,TGTGCCACCAGCAGAAGGACATACAAAGAGACCCAGTACTTC,CATSRRTYKETQYF
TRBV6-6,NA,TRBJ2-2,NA,TGTGCCAGCAGTTACTCGATCGGTGCGCTGGCCGGGGAGCTGTTTTTT,CASSYSIGALAGELFF
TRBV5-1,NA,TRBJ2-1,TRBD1,TGCGCCAGCAGCGGCGGGACAGGGGGTTACAATGAGCAGTTCTTC,CASSGGTGGYNEQFF
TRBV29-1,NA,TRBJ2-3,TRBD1,TGCAGCGTTGAAATACGGGACAGGGGGACAGATACGCAGTATTTT,CSVEIRDRGTDTQYF
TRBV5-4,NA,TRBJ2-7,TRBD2,TGTGCCAGCAGCCCGACTAGCGGAACCAGCTCCTACGAGCAGTACTTC,CASSPTSGTSSYEQYF
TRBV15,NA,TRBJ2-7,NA,TGTGCCACCAGCAGGGAAGGGTCCTTGGCCCCCTACGAGCAGTACTTC,CATSREGSLAPYEQYF
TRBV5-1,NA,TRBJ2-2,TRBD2,TGCGCCAGCAGCTTGGAGGCGCGGGGGGCGAACACCGGGGAGCTGTTTTTT,CASSLEARGANTGELFF
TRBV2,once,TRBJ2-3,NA,TGTGCCAGCAGTGAAGCGCTGGCGGGCCTAGATACGCAGTATTTT,CASSEALAGLDTQYF
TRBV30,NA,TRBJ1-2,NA,TGTGCCTGGACAGGGGACTATGGCTACACCTTC,CAWTGDYGYTF
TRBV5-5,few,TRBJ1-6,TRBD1,TGTGCCAGCAGCTTCGGCAGGGGGGATTCACCCCTCCACTTT,CASSFGRGDSPLHF
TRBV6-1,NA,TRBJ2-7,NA,TGTGCCAGCAGTGTATCAGGGCCGTCCTCTCATTACGAGCAGTACTTC,CASSVSGPSSHYEQYF
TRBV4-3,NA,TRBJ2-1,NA,TGCGCCAGCAGCCAAGACGAGGTGGGCTACAATGAGCAGTTCTTC,CASSQDEVGYNEQFF
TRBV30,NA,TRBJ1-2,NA,TGTGCCTGGAGTGTAGCCCGCGTAGGAGGCTACACCTTC,CAWSVARVGGYTF
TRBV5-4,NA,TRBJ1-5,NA,TGTGCCAGCAGCTTTGGGGGCTCCTATAGCAATCAGCCCCAGCATTTT,CASSFGGSYSNQPQHF